These 25 T cell receptor beta chains came from one sample sequenced in a study of early T cells in non-severe SARS-CoV-2 infection. Using its own MiXCR run on the 5' RACE reads, TCRdb lists one record per CDR3 protein. The data contain fewer than 100,000 distinct CDR3 sequences, about 10% of them seen just once; the ten biggest clones take up approximately 4.5%. Material for sequencing was whole blood. These receptors were obtained from an adult who was a healthcare worker with PCR-confirmed SARS-CoV-2 infection or an uninfected control (not recorded which).

In its sample, this clonotype was seen a few times. The CDR3 is CASCVLGADNEQFF. CDR3 bases: TGCGCCAGCTGCGTATTGGGGGCCGACAATGAGCAGTTCTTC. The chain employs TRBV5-1 and TRBJ2-1; D is perhaps TRBD1 (6 bases). V gave up 7 bases and J gave up 5 bases, with 16 bases separating them. This CDR3 is 14 amino acids long. Germline V CDR1 and CDR2: SGHRS, YFSETQ.

The table lists this clonotype with a few counts. V gene TRBV11-2 combines with J gene TRBJ2-7; D may correspond to TRBD1 or TRBD2 (5 bases each). The CDR3 sequence is 14 residues long. V shed 3 bases and J shed 2 bases, with 11 bases lying between them. Germline lookup yields CDR1 SGHAT and CDR2 FQNNGV. CDR3 loop: CASSFGTETYEQYF. CDR3 DNA: TGTGCCAGCAGCTTCGGGACGGAGACCTACGAGCAGTACTTC.

This clonotype was seen many times. The gene calls are TRBV11-2 and TRBJ2-2, with TRBD1 matching 12 bases. This CDR3 is 18 amino acids long. V lost 5 bases to trimming and J lost 5 bases; unmatched junction nucleotides: 12. The V gene's germline CDR1 is SGHAT and CDR2 FQNNGV. The CDR3 is CASSRLFPGQGATGELFF. The DNA of the CDR3 is TGTGCCAGCAGCCGTCTCTTCCCGGGACAGGGGGCGACCGGGGAGCTGTTTTTT. The whole variable domain, filled in from reference TRBV11-2 and TRBJ2-2, reads EAGVAQSPRYKIIEKRQSVAFWCNPISGHATLYWYQQILGQGPKLLIQFQNNGVVDDSQLPKDRFSAERLKGVDSTLKIQPAKLEDSAVYLCASSRLFPGQGATGELFFGEGSRLTVL.

The CDR3 bases are TGCGCCAGCAGCGACCCGTCGACTGAGCAGTACTTC. Amino acid sequence: CASSDPSTEQYF. The rearrangement uses TRBV4-1 and TRBJ2-7; D not resolved. This CDR3 is 12 amino acids long. CDR1 MGHRA and CDR2 YSYEKL come from the germline V gene. V was clipped by 5 bases and J by 7 bases, with 12 bases between them.

This clonotype appeared a few times. This chain connects TRBV5-6 to TRBJ1-1; a weak D match, TRBD1 (5 bases). This CDR3 spans 13 amino acids. Per germline, CDR1 SGHDT and CDR2 YYEEEE. Trimming removed 1 base from V and 5 bases from J, with 9 bases in between. DNA for the CDR3: TGTGCCAGCAGCTTGAGACAGATTACTGAAGCTTTCTTT. Protein: CASSLRQITEAFF.

This clonotype was seen a few times. The chain links TRBV20-1 to TRBJ1-1; possible D gene TRBD1, 5 bases. CDR3 length: 11 amino acids. Germline V gene data show CDR1 as DFQATT and CDR2 as SNEGSKA (reference sequence). V dropped 0 bases and J dropped 8 bases, with 7 bases sitting between them. The CDR3 sequence is CSARERTEAFF. Written as DNA, the CDR3 is TGCAGTGCTAGAGAGCGGACAGAAGCTTTCTTT.

This clonotype turned up a few times. The J gene is TRBJ2-2, the V gene TRBV7-9; 7 nucleotides match TRBD2. Germline lookup yields CDR1 SEHNR and CDR2 FQNEAQ (reference sequence). This CDR3 comprises 16 residues. V was pared by 5 bases and J by 5 bases, with 11 bases of the junction left unmatched. CDR3 in amino acids: CASSQGTIRGTGELFF. The CDR3 region has the DNA TGTGCCAGCAGCCAAGGGACTATACGAGGGACCGGGGAGCTGTTTTTT.

CDR3 residues: CASSPRLAAYNEQFF. Here the CDR3 DNA reads TGTGCCAGCAGCCCAAGACTAGCGGCGTACAATGAGCAGTTCTTC. V and J are TRBV9 and TRBJ2-1; 9 nucleotides match TRBD2. With 4 bases clipped from V and 4 bases from J, the junction kept 6 bases outside the gene matches. This CDR3 comprises 15 residues. Germline CDR1 SGDLS, CDR2 YYNGEE.

This clonotype came up many times. V usage is TRBV6-5 and J usage is TRBJ2-7; tentatively, D is TRBD1 (6 bases). In germline, CDR1 is MNHEY, CDR2 SVGAGI. There are 13 residues in the CDR3. Trimming shortened V by 7 bases and J by 2 bases, and 12 bases separated the two germline ends. CDR3 in DNA: TGTGCCAGCACTGGGGCAGGGGCCTACGAGCAGTACTTC. Protein sequence: CASTGAGAYEQYF.

Many counts were recorded for this clonotype. This chain uses TRBV7-9 with TRBJ2-3; D is unresolved. V gave up 5 bases and J gave up 0 bases, with 9 bases separating them. The germline V gene has CDR1 SEHNR and CDR2 FQNEAQ (reference sequence). This CDR3 is built from 14 residues. The DNA for the CDR3 is TGTGCCAGCAGCGTAACCGCCAGCACAGATACGCAGTATTTT. It specifies CASSVTASTDTQYF. The full variable domain, in which reference TRBV7-9 and TRBJ2-3 provide the parts outside the CDR3, is DTGVSQNPRHKITKRGQNVTFRCDPISEHNRLYWYRQTLGQGPEFLTYFQNEAQLEKSRLLSDRFSAERPKGSFSTLEIQRTEQGDSAMYLCASSVTASTDTQYFGPGTRLTVL.

The chain combines TRBV11-2 with TRBJ2-3, with no clear D. CDR1 and CDR2 (germline): SGHAT, FQNNGV. V was shortened by 5 bases and J by 0 bases, with 9 bases between the two germline ends. CDR3 length: 14 residues. CDR3 sequence reads: CASSTMTSTDTQYF. For the CDR3, the DNA is TGTGCCAGCAGCACGATGACTAGCACAGATACGCAGTATTTT.

There are many counts of this clonotype. The rearrangement joins TRBV7-3 to TRBJ2-3; D unclear. Trimming pared 6 bases from V and 0 bases from J, leaving 13 bases between. CDR3 size: 15 residues. Germline loops: CDR1 SGHTA, CDR2 FQGTGA. CDR3 coding DNA: TGTGCCAGCAGTATGTGGGGTTCCAGCACAGATACGCAGTATTTT. Translation: CASSMWGSSTDTQYF.

This clonotype was picked up many times. The chain couples TRBV10-2 to TRBJ2-3, with D perhaps TRBD2 (5 bases). The CDR3 totals 14 residues. The V gene's germline CDR1 is WSHSY and CDR2 SAAADI. V was pared by 4 bases and J by 0 bases, with 8 bases between. The DNA for the CDR3 is TGCGCCAGCAGTGTAGGAGGTAGCACAGATACGCAGTATTTT. Its translation is CASSVGGSTDTQYF.

This clonotype was found a few times. The chain joins TRBV20-1 to TRBJ1-3, with a weak D call TRBD1 (5 bases). Trimming shortened V by 5 bases and J by 0 bases, and 8 bases separated the two germline ends. Germline V lookup: CDR1 DFQATT, CDR2 SNEGSKA (reference sequence). The CDR3 loop spans 13 amino acids. In DNA, the CDR3 is TGCAGTGCTCGCCAGGGCTCTGGAAACACCATATATTTT. The encoded protein is CSARQGSGNTIYF.

This clonotype has at least ten counts. This chain uses TRBV20-1 with TRBJ2-1; 7 bases align to TRBD2. Trimming removed 0 bases from V and 0 bases from J; junction bases left unmatched: 5. CDR1 and CDR2 (germline): DFQATT, SNEGSKA (reference sequence). There are 16 residues in the CDR3. The CDR3 here is CSARDSGESSYNEQFF. CDR3 DNA: TGCAGTGCTAGAGACAGCGGGGAAAGCTCCTACAATGAGCAGTTCTTC.

The chain employs TRBV5-5 and TRBJ1-2; maybe TRBD1 (5 bases). V was trimmed by 4 bases and J by 7 bases, leaving 17 bases between them. Germline-derived CDR1 and CDR2 are SGHKS and YYEKEE (reference sequence). CDR3 size: 14 residues. The DNA of the CDR3 is TGTGCCAGCAGCCCAAAGCCCCAGGGAGGTGGCTACACCTTC. As protein: CASSPKPQGGGYTF.

This clonotype was found many times. This chain connects TRBV5-1 to TRBJ1-1; D might be TRBD1 (6 bases). The CDR3 runs to 16 residues. Germline V gene lookup returns CDR1 SGHRS and CDR2 YFSETQ. Trimming shortened V by 5 bases and J by 1 base, and 18 bases separated the two germline ends. The CDR3 spells CASRGDAGTKNTEAFF. CDR3 sequence (DNA): TGCGCCAGCAGGGGGGACGCCGGGACAAAGAACACTGAAGCTTTCTTT.

In its sample, this clonotype was seen many times. The rearrangement links TRBV7-6 to TRBJ2-1; D gene unclear. The CDR3 is 15 amino acids. Per the germline V gene, CDR1 is SGHVS and CDR2 is FNYEAQ. V dropped 0 bases and J dropped 7 bases, with 13 bases sitting between them. CDR3 bases: TGTGCCAGCAGCTTAGCGCACGGAACGCAGAATGAGCAGTTCTTC. Protein: CASSLAHGTQNEQFF.

Many counts were recorded for this clonotype. V and J are TRBV11-3 and TRBJ2-5, with D perhaps matching TRBD2 (6 bases). CDR1 SGHNT and CDR2 YENEEA come from the germline V gene. The CDR3 has 13 residues. The germline V and J ends were trimmed by 5 bases and 3 bases, with 10 bases remaining between them. CDR3 sequence: CASSRPGEETQYF. The CDR3 coding sequence is TGTGCCAGCAGCCGACCGGGGGAAGAGACCCAGTACTTC.

The CDR3 region has the DNA TGCGCCAGCAGCTTCTTTAGCGCGAACACCGGGGAGCTGTTTTTT. Protein: CASSFFSANTGELFF. The chain has TRBV5-1 and TRBJ2-2; D possibly corresponds to TRBD2 (5 bases). The germline CDR1 and CDR2 sequences are SGHRS and YFSETQ. Deletions cut 2 bases from V and 0 bases from J, with 8 bases between. This CDR3 comprises 15 residues.

At least ten counts were recorded for this clonotype. V is TRBV29-1 and J is TRBJ1-2; 7 bases match TRBD1. The CDR3 consists of 11 residues. CDR1 is SQVTM and CDR2 is ANQGSEA in the germline V gene. Trimming at V came to 7 bases and at J to 4 bases, leaving 3 bases not matched to a gene. The CDR3 loop reads CSADRPYGYTF. The CDR3 DNA reads TGCAGCGCGGACAGGCCCTATGGCTACACCTTC. Together with reference TRBV29-1 and TRBJ1-2, the CDR3 gives the full variable domain: SAVISQKPSRDICQRGTSLTIQCQVDSQVTMMFWYRQQPGQSLTLIATANQGSEATYESGFVIDKFPISRPNLTFSTLTVSNMSPEDSSIYLCSADRPYGYTFGSGTRLTVV.

The rearrangement uses TRBV9 and TRBJ1-2, with D perhaps TRBD1 (6 bases). The CDR3 has 15 residues. The ends were cut back, 0 bases at V and 2 bases at J, with 11 bases in the middle. From germline, CDR1 is SGDLS and CDR2 YYNGEE. The chain's CDR3 is CASSVGVGGNYGYTF. DNA for the CDR3: TGTGCCAGCAGCGTAGGTGTTGGGGGCAACTATGGCTACACCTTC. Full variable domain (outside the CDR3, taken from reference TRBV9 and TRBJ1-2): DSGVTQTPKHLITATGQRVTLRCSPRSGDLSVYWYQQSLDQGLQFLIQYYNGEERAKGNILERFSAQQFPDLHSELNLSSLELGDSALYFCASSVGVGGNYGYTFGSGTRLTVV.

The gene calls are TRBV23-1 and TRBJ2-5; D call uncertain. TRBV23-1 is assigned to the ORF class and has an uncertain function. The CDR3 spans 14 residues. V was cut by 4 bases and J by 3 bases, with 12 bases left in between. CDR3 region: CASSPPAVEETQYF. The CDR3 DNA follows: TGCGCCAGCAGTCCCCCCGCGGTAGAAGAGACCCAGTACTTC.

For the CDR3, the DNA is TGTGCCAGCAGTGAAGGGCAGGGGGCTAGGGAGCAGTACTTC. As protein: CASSEGQGAREQYF. J is TRBJ2-7 and V is TRBV2, with 8 bases identical to TRBD1. The CDR3 is made up of 14 amino acids. V shed 1 base, J shed 7 bases, and the junction held 6 bases outside the gene matches. Germline CDR1 and CDR2: SNHLY and FYNNEI.

The chain recombines TRBV18 with TRBJ2-6, with 10 bases lining up with TRBD1. This CDR3 spans 18 amino acids. V shed 1 base, J shed 4 bases, and the junction held 7 bases outside the gene matches. CDR1 and CDR2 from the germline V gene are KGHSH and LQKENI. In nucleotides, the CDR3 is TGTGCCAGCTCACCACTGTCGACAGGGGGCAGGGGGGCCAACGTCCTGACTTTC. Protein sequence: CASSPLSTGGRGANVLTF.